These 22 T cell receptor beta chains share one sample of origin, sequenced in a study of CD8 T cells in ankylosing spondylitis. Via MiXCR, TCRdb re-called the 5' RACE reads, giving one row per CDR3 protein. Seen here are approximately 100,000 distinct CDR3 sequences, roughly 8.7% observed once, and the top ten hold 9.9%. The sample was blood, either unsorted or a sorted T cell fraction (not recorded which). These receptors were taken from a male donor with ankylosing spondylitis or in good health (not recorded which).

This clonotype has ten or more counts. This sequence joins TRBV11-1 and TRBJ2-1; 9 positions agree with TRBD2. CDR3 length: 15 residues. After removal of 5 bases from V and 5 bases from J, the junction contained 7 bases not matched to a gene. Germline loops: CDR1 SGHAT, CDR2 FQDESV (reference sequence). In nucleotides, the CDR3 is TGTGCCAGCAGCACCGGGACTAGCCTTCACAATGAGCAGTTCTTC. It yields the protein CASSTGTSLHNEQFF. The variable domain in full, with the rest retrieved from reference TRBV11-1 and TRBJ2-1, is EAEVAQSPRYKITEKSQAVAFWCDPISGHATLYWYRQILGQGPELLVQFQDESVVDDSQLPKDRFSAERLKGVDSTLKIQPAELGDSAMYLCASSTGTSLHNEQFFGPGTRLTVL.

In its sample, this clonotype was seen many times. The J gene is TRBJ2-2, the V gene TRBV2; D perhaps matches TRBD1 (5 bases). Germline V gene lookup returns CDR1 SNHLY and CDR2 FYNNEI. Trimming took off 4 bases at V and 0 bases at J, with 9 bases between the two ends. This CDR3 spans 15 amino acids. CDR3 sequence: CASSVGASNTGELFF. The DNA for the CDR3 is TGTGCCAGCAGTGTAGGGGCCTCGAACACCGGGGAGCTGTTTTTT.

At least ten counts were recorded for this clonotype. The V gene is TRBV9, the J gene TRBJ2-1; TRBD1 matches at 7 bases. Looked up from germline, CDR1 is SGDLS and CDR2 is YYNGEE. The CDR3 extends over 15 amino acids. V trimming: 2 bases; J trimming: 1 base; junction bases outside the gene matches: 3. The CDR3 DNA reads as TGTGCCAGCAGCGTCAGACAGGGTTCCTACAATGAGCAGTTCTTC. It specifies CASSVRQGSYNEQFF.

Remarks on this clonotype: This clone may be a read error of a much larger clone one base away. The chain is built from TRBV5-5 and TRBJ1-6, with TRBD1 matching over 9 bases. Germline V gene data show CDR1 as SGHKS and CDR2 as YYEKEE (reference sequence). The CDR3 extends over 16 amino acids. This CDR3 is CAGSLEQGADSSPLHF. The CDR3 DNA sequence: TGTGCCGGCAGCTTGGAACAGGGGGCTGATAGTTCACCCCTCCACTTT.

At least ten counts were recorded for this clonotype. The chain couples TRBV6-1 to TRBJ2-1, with D maybe TRBD2 (5 bases). The CDR3 is made up of 17 amino acids. CDR1 is MNHNS and CDR2 is SASEGT in the germline V gene. Trimming removed 6 bases from V and 4 bases from J, with 22 bases in between. Here the CDR3 DNA reads TGTGCCAGCAGCCCTTCAGTCGGGAAAGGCGTTTACAATGAGCAGTTCTTC. Amino acid sequence: CASSPSVGKGVYNEQFF.

This clonotype was seen a few times. This chain uses TRBV29-1 with TRBJ2-7, with 7 nucleotides matching TRBD1. The CDR3 runs 13 residues. The germline V gene has CDR1 SQVTM and CDR2 ANQGSEA. V lost 3 bases, J lost 1 base, and 3 bases stayed unmatched. CDR3 sequence (DNA): TGCAGCGTTGAGGTGGGACAGTCCTACGAGCAGTACTTC. It codes for CSVEVGQSYEQYF.

This clonotype has at least ten counts. V is TRBV20-1 and J is TRBJ2-1; D possibly corresponds to TRBD2 (6 bases). Trimming took off 5 bases at V and 5 bases at J, with 13 bases between the two ends. Germline-derived CDR1 and CDR2 are DFQATT and SNEGSKA (reference sequence). This CDR3 has 13 residues. The CDR3 nucleotides are TGCAGTGCTGGGGATCCGGGGGACAATGAGCAGTTCTTC. This encodes CSAGDPGDNEQFF.

CDR3 bases: TGTGCCAGCAGTCCCAACATAGCGGGAGGGCATGGGGAGACCCAGTACTTC. Protein: CASSPNIAGGHGETQYF. The V gene is TRBV12-3 or TRBV12-4, the J gene TRBJ2-5, with 11 bases matching TRBD2. V shed 5 bases, J shed 5 bases, and the junction held 13 bases outside the gene matches. The CDR3 loop spans 17 amino acids.

V is TRBV6-2 or TRBV6-3 and J is TRBJ2-3; 11 bases align to TRBD2. With 2 bases clipped from V and 6 bases from J, the junction kept 7 bases outside the gene matches. This CDR3 is 16 amino acids long. CDR1 and CDR2 (germline): MNHEY, SVGEGT. The CDR3 spells CASSYKTSGGLDTQYF. The CDR3, as DNA: TGTGCCAGCAGTTACAAAACTAGCGGGGGATTGGATACGCAGTATTTT.

Ten or more counts support this clonotype. V is TRBV5-8 and J is TRBJ2-3; the D is unclear. The V end was cut by 1 base, the J end by 0 bases, with 6 bases between. CDR1 and CDR2 from the germline V gene are SGHTS and YDEGEE. The CDR3 has 14 residues. Here the CDR3 reads CASSLLGSTDTQYF. In nucleotides, the CDR3 is TGTGCCAGCAGCTTGTTAGGTAGCACAGATACGCAGTATTTT.

Concerning this clonotype: This may come from a read error, since a much larger clone is one base off. The chain links TRBV10-3 to TRBJ1-2; perhaps TRBD1 as D (6 bases). From germline, CDR1 is ENHRY and CDR2 SYGVKD. The CDR3 extends over 14 amino acids. CDR3 sequence (DNA): TGTGCCATCACCGAGGACAGAGCTAACTATGCCTACACCTTC. It encodes CAITEDRANYAYTF.

This clonotype was observed many times. J is TRBJ2-2 and V is TRBV10-3; D uncertain. CDR3 length: 16 residues. V dropped 2 bases and J dropped 0 bases, with 10 bases sitting between them. Germline V gene sequence: CDR1 ENHRY, CDR2 SYGVKD. The CDR3 region is CAISEGSITNTGELFF. The CDR3 bases are TGTGCCATCAGTGAGGGCAGCATAACGAACACCGGGGAGCTGTTTTTT.

This clonotype occurred once. The V call is TRBV20-1, the J call TRBJ1-5; D might be TRBD1 (5 bases). The CDR3 runs 14 residues. V lost 3 bases and J lost 6, with 15 bases in between. The germline V gene has CDR1 DFQATT and CDR2 SNEGSKA (reference sequence). CDR3 protein: CSASDRGSGQPQHF. CDR3 bases: TGCAGTGCTAGTGATAGGGGAAGTGGTCAGCCCCAGCATTTT.

The sample holds many counts of this clonotype. V gene TRBV29-1 combines with J gene TRBJ2-7; D might be TRBD1 or TRBD2, each matching 6 bases. Between the trimmed V and J ends, which lost 0 bases and 2 bases, there was a span of 14 bases. This CDR3 comprises 15 residues. Germline V gives CDR1 SQVTM, CDR2 ANQGSEA. CDR3 DNA: TGCAGCGTTGAAGAGGGGGGCAGGGGACCCTACGAGCAGTACTTC. Translated, it gives CSVEEGGRGPYEQYF.

This clonotype was observed many times. The chain couples TRBV12-3 or TRBV12-4 to TRBJ2-7; the D is unclear. This CDR3 is 11 amino acids long. V was pared by 5 bases and J by 3 bases, with 5 bases between. CDR3 DNA: TGTGCCAGCAGTCGAGACTACGAGCAGTACTTC. Translating it yields CASSRDYEQYF.

This clonotype has a count of ten or more. The V call is TRBV29-1, the J call TRBJ1-1, with D tentatively TRBD1 (5 bases). The CDR3 runs 17 residues. Trimming stripped 1 base from V and 4 bases from J, with 22 bases between. The germline V gene has CDR1 SQVTM and CDR2 ANQGSEA. CDR3 DNA sequence: TGCAGCGTTGAAGTCCCAAGTCCGTTGCTGGGACTCACTGAAGCTTTCTTT. Translation: CSVEVPSPLLGLTEAFF.

This clonotype was detected ten times or more. The rearrangement joins TRBV20-1 to TRBJ2-5; D perhaps matches TRBD2 (6 bases). The CDR3 covers 18 residues. The germline V and J ends were trimmed by 3 bases and 0 bases, with 23 bases remaining between them. Germline values: CDR1 DFQATT, CDR2 SNEGSKA (reference sequence). CDR3 sequence (DNA): TGCAGTGCTAGCTTCGGTCCCCCTAGGGACTTATACCAAGAGACCCAGTACTTC. Translating gives CSASFGPPRDLYQETQYF.

At least ten counts were recorded for this clonotype. The V gene is TRBV20-1, the J gene TRBJ1-6, with D perhaps TRBD1 (6 bases). The CDR3 covers 13 residues. Germline V gene data show CDR1 as DFQATT and CDR2 as SNEGSKA (reference sequence). The ends were cut back, 4 bases at V and 6 bases at J, with 10 bases in the middle. Written as DNA, the CDR3 is TGCAGTGCTACGGGCAGGGGTAATTCACCCCTCCACTTT. This translates into CSATGRGNSPLHF.

This clonotype was detected many times. The rearrangement links TRBV4-3 to TRBJ2-3, with TRBD2 identical over 8 bases. V lost 3 bases, J lost 2 bases, and 4 bases stayed unmatched. In germline, CDR1 is LGHNA, CDR2 YSLEER. This CDR3 is built from 15 residues. The DNA of the CDR3 is TGCGCCAGCAGCCAGGCCGGGGGGGCCACAGATACGCAGTATTTT. It is translated as CASSQAGGATDTQYF.

This clonotype was seen ten or more times. The rearrangement uses TRBV12-3 or TRBV12-4 and TRBJ1-2; D is uncertain. With 6 bases removed from V and 0 bases from J, the gap between germline ends came to 8 bases. This CDR3 spans 13 amino acids. CDR3: CASSGGSNYGYTF. The CDR3 nucleotides read TGTGCCAGCAGCGGCGGATCTAACTATGGCTACACCTTC.

Many counts were recorded for this clonotype. The rearrangement links TRBV7-3 to TRBJ2-1, with 10 bases lining up with TRBD2. The CDR3 extends over 15 amino acids. Trimming cost V 3 bases and J 10 bases; bases outside gene matches: 9. CDR1 and CDR2 (germline): SGHTA, FQGTGA. CDR3 loop: CASSFTSTSGEEQFF. As DNA, the CDR3 is TGTGCCAGCAGCTTCACGAGCACTAGCGGGGAGGAGCAGTTCTTC.

This clonotype was counted many times. J is TRBJ2-3 and V is TRBV29-1; TRBD2 might be the D (5 bases). The CDR3 extends over 13 amino acids. CDR1 is SQVTM and CDR2 is ANQGSEA in the germline V gene. V was clipped by 2 bases and J by 3 bases, with 9 bases between them. As DNA, the CDR3 is TGCAGCGTTGAATGGCGGGTAACAGATACGCAGTATTTT. Protein sequence: CSVEWRVTDTQYF.